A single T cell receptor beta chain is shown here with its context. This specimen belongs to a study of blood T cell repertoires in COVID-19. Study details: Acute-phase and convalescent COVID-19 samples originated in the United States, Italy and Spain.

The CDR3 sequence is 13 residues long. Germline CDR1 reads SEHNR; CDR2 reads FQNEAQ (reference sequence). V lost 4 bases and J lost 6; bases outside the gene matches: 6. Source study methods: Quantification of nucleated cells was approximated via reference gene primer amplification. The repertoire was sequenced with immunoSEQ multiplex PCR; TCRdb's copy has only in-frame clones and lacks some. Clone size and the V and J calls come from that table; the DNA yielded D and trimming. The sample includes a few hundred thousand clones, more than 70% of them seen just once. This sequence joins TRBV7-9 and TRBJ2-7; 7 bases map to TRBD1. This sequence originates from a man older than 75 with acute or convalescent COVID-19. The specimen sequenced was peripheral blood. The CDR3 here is CASSSTGEREQYF. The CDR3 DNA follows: TGTGCCAGCAGCTCCACAGGGGAGCGCGAGCAGTACTTC.